Following are 31 T cell receptor beta chains from one sample sequenced in a study of cytomegalovirus exposure and HLA in healthy donors. PCR primers comprised 60 Vbeta and 13 Jbeta primers. The protocol was immunoSEQ multiplex PCR, while the TCRdb copy is restricted to in-frame clones and leaves out a portion. The sample contains approximately 93,000 clones, 79% of which appear only once. The sequencing input was PBMCs. These receptors were taken from a male donor in good health and CMV-seropositive.

The V call is TRBV10-2, the J call TRBJ2-4; 7 bases agree with TRBD1. CDR1 is WSHSY and CDR2 is SAAADI in the germline V gene. The V and J ends lost 6 bases and 4 bases, in that order; junction bases with no gene match: 6. The CDR3 has 14 amino acids. In nucleotides, the CDR3 is TGCGCCAGCAGCTTGGGACAGAGAAAAAACATTCAGTACTTC. This codes for CASSLGQRKNIQYF.

The V call is TRBV2, the J call TRBJ2-7; D not certain. Germline V gives CDR1 SNHLY, CDR2 FYNNEI. The CDR3 is made up of 13 amino acids. V was clipped by 8 bases and J by 3 bases, with 14 bases between them. The CDR3 region has the DNA TGTGCCAGCGCGGAGACTGTTCTCTACGAGCAGTACTTC. Translating it yields CASAETVLYEQYF.

In the case of this clone: The junction does not match germline at one end; this may be a read error. The chain links TRBV7-9 to TRBJ2-7, with 8 positions matching TRBD1. From germline, CDR1 is SEHNR and CDR2 FQNEAQ (reference sequence). The CDR3 is made up of 15 amino acids. The CDR3 DNA reads TGTGCCAGCACCTTAGGGGCAGGGGGCAGCTACGAGCAGTACTTC. Protein product: CASTLGAGGSYEQYF.

The chain is built from TRBV27 and TRBJ1-4; TRBD1 agrees at 8 bases. J lost 4 bases, V lost 5 bases, and 6 bases had no gene match. This CDR3 region has 15 residues. The V gene's germline CDR1 is MNHEY and CDR2 SMNVEV (reference sequence). In DNA, the CDR3 is TGTGCCAGCAGTAAGGGACAGGAGCGTAATGAAAAACTGTTTTTT. This codes for CASSKGQERNEKLFF.

V and J are TRBV2 and TRBJ2-3, with D possibly being TRBD1 (6 bases). The CDR3 is 14 residues long. Germline CDR1 SNHLY, CDR2 FYNNEI. V lost 3 bases to trimming and J lost 2 bases, with 9 bases between them. CDR3 residues: CASSDRGPTDTQYF. Here the CDR3 DNA reads TGTGCCAGCAGTGACAGGGGCCCCACAGATACGCAGTATTTT.

The chain carries TRBV6-5 and TRBJ1-1; TRBD1 matches 9 bases. Looked up from germline, CDR1 is MNHEY and CDR2 is SVGAGI. The V gene end was trimmed by 8 bases and the J gene end by 11 bases; junction bases not matched to a gene: 12. The CDR3 sequence is 13 residues long. The chain's CDR3 is CASVPTGGAGAFF. In DNA, the CDR3 is TGTGCCAGCGTACCTACAGGGGGCGCGGGGGCTTTCTTT.

In its sample, this clone was seen a few times. In nucleotides, the CDR3 is TGCGCCAGCAGCGCCAACCCGGGACAGGGAGGCGAGCAGTACTTC. It translates to CASSANPGQGGEQYF. J is TRBJ2-7 and V is TRBV5-1, with 9 nucleotides matching TRBD1. CDR3 size: 15 residues. The junction had 11 bases not matched to a gene; V was cut back by 4 bases and J by 6 bases. Germline V gene sequence: CDR1 SGHRS, CDR2 YFSETQ. Combining the CDR3 with reference TRBV5-1 and TRBJ2-7 gives the whole variable domain KAGVTQTPRYLIKTRGQQVTLSCSPISGHRSVSWYQQTPGQGLQFLFEYFSETQRNKGNFPGRFSGRQFSNSRSEMNVSTLELGDSALYLCASSANPGQGGEQYFGPGTRLTVT.

V usage is TRBV29-1 and J usage is TRBJ2-7; 8 bases agree with TRBD1. In germline, CDR1 is SQVTM, CDR2 ANQGSEA. V trimming: 6 bases; J trimming: 1 base; junction bases outside the gene matches: 5. The CDR3 is made up of 13 amino acids. The CDR3 protein is CSVSRDRSYEQYF. The CDR3 DNA reads TGCAGCGTGTCCAGGGACAGGTCCTACGAGCAGTACTTC.

This rearrangement joins TRBV5-4 to TRBJ1-2; 8 nucleotides line up with TRBD1. Trimming took 3 bases from V and 4 from J; bases not matched to a gene: 5. CDR1 is SGHNT and CDR2 is YYREEE in the germline V gene (reference sequence). The CDR3 runs 14 residues. CDR3 region: CASSSQGAGYGYTF. CDR3 DNA sequence: TGTGCCAGCAGCTCTCAGGGGGCTGGCTATGGCTACACCTTC. Based on the CDR3 plus reference TRBV5-4 and TRBJ1-2, the full variable domain is ETGVTQSPTHLIKTRGQQVTLRCSSQSGHNTVSWYQQALGQGPQFIFQYYREEENGRGNFPPRFSGLQFPNYSSELNVNALELDDSALYLCASSSQGAGYGYTFGSGTRLTVV.

This clone occurred a few times. The rearrangement joins TRBV6-6 to TRBJ1-1; D gene uncertain. CDR3 length: 12 amino acids. Germline V lookup: CDR1 MNHNY, CDR2 SVGAGI (reference sequence). The V end lost 4 bases, the J end lost 1 base, and 4 bases lay between the germline ends. CDR3 nucleotides: TGTGCCAGCAGTTCCCAGAACACTGAAGCTTTCTTT. It translates to CASSSQNTEAFF.

Concerning this clone: This specimen includes other DNA sequences encoding the same CDR3. The V and J genes are TRBV5-1 and TRBJ1-4; D is perhaps TRBD1 (5 bases). This CDR3 has 15 amino acids. The ends were cut back, 0 bases at V and 7 bases at J, with 13 bases in the middle. Germline V gene data show CDR1 as SGHRS and CDR2 as YFSETQ. CDR3 nucleotide sequence: TGCGCCAGCAGCTTGGAAGGGACTGGGGGTGAAAAACTGTTTTTT. Its protein product is CASSLEGTGGEKLFF.

This clone showed up just once. The CDR3 coding sequence is TGTGCCAGCAGGCACGAGACAGTCAACTATGGCTACACCTTC. It is translated as CASRHETVNYGYTF. The rearrangement links TRBV9 to TRBJ1-2; D might be TRBD1 (5 bases). V shed 5 bases and J shed 2 bases, with 13 bases lying between them. The CDR3 length is 14 residues. The germline gives CDR1 SGDLS, CDR2 YYNGEE.

CDR3 bases: TGTGCCAGCAGTTACGGGACAGGGGTTGCAGAGACCCAGTACTTC. Its translation: CASSYGTGVAETQYF. This sequence joins TRBV6-5 and TRBJ2-5; 10 bases fit TRBD1. Germline V lookup: CDR1 MNHEY, CDR2 SVGAGI. V was clipped by 2 bases and J by 4 bases; unmatched bases: 4. This CDR3 contains 15 residues.

This chain connects TRBV18 to TRBJ2-5, with unresolved D. The CDR3 totals 14 residues. Germline CDR1 KGHSH, CDR2 LQKENI. V lost 1 base, J lost 5 bases, and 11 bases lay in between. For the CDR3, the DNA is TGTGCCAGCTCACCACGAGTTGGAGATGAGACCCAGTACTTC. Its protein is CASSPRVGDETQYF.

The chain recombines TRBV5-6 with TRBJ1-6; 9 nucleotides align to TRBD1. J was trimmed by 10 bases and V by 4 bases; bases with no gene match: 6. Germline lookup yields CDR1 SGHDT and CDR2 YYEEEE. The CDR3 length is 14 residues. CDR3 loop: CASSLGQGSSPLHF. CDR3 sequence (DNA): TGTGCCAGCAGCCTGGGACAGGGATCCTCACCCCTCCACTTT.

This chain links TRBV30 with TRBJ1-3; D remains unclear. Trimming removed 4 bases at V and 2 bases at J, with 12 bases between. Germline values: CDR1 GTSNPN, CDR2 SVGIG (reference sequence). The CDR3 extends over 14 amino acids. The CDR3 protein is CAWNRGGTGNTIYF. The DNA of the CDR3 is TGTGCCTGGAACCGGGGAGGAACTGGAAACACCATATATTTT.

This clone came up once. The rearrangement uses TRBV27 and TRBJ2-7; the D gene is possibly TRBD1 (6 bases). Trimming left V 4 bases short and J 1 base short, with 14 bases between. Per the germline V gene, CDR1 is MNHEY and CDR2 is SMNVEV (reference sequence). There are 15 residues in the CDR3. CDR3 region: CASSSPRQASYEQYF. For the CDR3, the DNA is TGTGCCAGCAGTTCCCCCAGACAGGCATCCTACGAGCAGTACTTC.

This chain uses TRBV5-1 with TRBJ2-7; TRBD2 matches 7 bases. This CDR3 comprises 15 residues. Germline CDR1 and CDR2: SGHRS and YFSETQ. The V gene end was trimmed by 4 bases and the J gene end by 3 bases; junction bases not matched to a gene: 10. The CDR3 protein is CASSPGGTPFYEQYF. CDR3 nucleotides: TGCGCCAGCAGCCCGGGGGGTACCCCATTCTACGAGCAGTACTTC.

The V gene is TRBV2, the J gene TRBJ1-4, with TRBD1 as a possible D gene (5 bases). CDR3 size: 15 residues. Germline CDR1 reads SNHLY; CDR2 reads FYNNEI. The V gene lost 4 bases and the J gene lost 1 base, with 10 bases spanning the gap. CDR3 sequence reads: CASSAQGLTNEKLFF. CDR3 nucleotide sequence: TGTGCCAGCAGTGCCCAGGGATTAACTAATGAAAAACTGTTTTTT.

The CDR3 here is CASSFSGQGLNQPQHF. CDR3 nucleotide sequence: TGTGCCAGCAGCTTTTCCGGACAGGGTTTAAATCAGCCCCAGCATTTT. V gene TRBV7-9 combines with J gene TRBJ1-5; 8 bases align to TRBD1. The V and J ends lost 3 bases and 4 bases, in that order; junction bases with no gene match: 8. This CDR3 is 16 amino acids long. The V gene's germline CDR1 is SEHNR and CDR2 FQNEAQ (reference sequence).

This clone showed up just a few times. The rearrangement joins TRBV19 to TRBJ1-3; D not certain. V lost 1 base and J lost 3, with 7 bases in between. The CDR3 covers 14 residues. The V gene's germline CDR1 is LNHDA and CDR2 SQIVND (reference sequence). CDR3 protein: CASSIGFGGNTIYF. Here the CDR3 DNA reads TGTGCCAGTAGTATAGGATTCGGTGGAAACACCATATATTTT.

The chain has TRBV11-3 and TRBJ1-1, with a weak D call TRBD1 (6 bases). Trimming stripped 3 bases from V and 5 bases from J, with 16 bases between. This CDR3 region has 15 residues. Germline lookup yields CDR1 SGHNT and CDR2 YENEEA. This chain's CDR3 is CASSLEQGMGTEAFF. Here the CDR3 DNA reads TGTGCCAGCAGCTTGGAGCAGGGGATGGGGACTGAAGCTTTCTTT. The full variable domain, rest sourced from reference TRBV11-3 and TRBJ1-1, is EAGVVQSPRYKIIEKKQPVAFWCNPISGHNTLYWYLQNLGQGPELLIRYENEEAVDDSQLPKDRFSAERLKGVDSTLKIQPAELGDSAVYLCASSLEQGMGTEAFFGQGTRLTVV.

This clone was counted once. Relative to the germline gene, one junction end is altered; a read error may explain this. The chain is built from TRBV7-9 and TRBJ1-1; D unresolved. The germline CDR1 and CDR2 sequences are SEHNR and FQNEAQ (reference sequence). There are 12 residues in the CDR3. CDR3 sequence: CSSSPIDTEAFF. The DNA of the CDR3 is TGTTCCAGCAGTCCCATAGACACTGAAGCTTTCTTT.

The chain uses TRBV6-5 and TRBJ2-3; the match to TRBD2 covers 7 bases. CDR3 size: 15 residues. After removal of 0 bases from V and 0 bases from J, the junction contained 0 bases not matched to a gene. Germline lookup yields CDR1 MNHEY and CDR2 SVGAGI. CDR3: CASSYSGGSTDTQYF. CDR3 bases: TGTGCCAGCAGTTACTCGGGGGGGAGCACAGATACGCAGTATTTT.

This chain connects TRBV7-6 to TRBJ2-1; 7 nucleotides align to TRBD1. Germline V CDR1 and CDR2: SGHVS, FNYEAQ. The CDR3 is 14 residues long. The J segment lost 4 bases and the V segment lost 5 bases, leaving 5 bases of the junction unmatched. The CDR3 loop is CASSPGGWYNEQFF. The CDR3 coding sequence is TGTGCCAGCAGCCCAGGGGGTTGGTACAATGAGCAGTTCTTC.

The chain recombines TRBV4-1 with TRBJ2-7; D perhaps matches TRBD1 (6 bases). V was clipped by 5 bases and J by 3 bases, with 14 bases between them. Germline assignment: CDR1 MGHRA and CDR2 YSYEKL. The CDR3 runs to 14 residues. The CDR3 reads CASSFRDKDYEQYF. The CDR3 DNA sequence: TGCGCCAGCAGCTTCCGGGACAAAGACTACGAGCAGTACTTC.

This clone was recorded only once. The CDR3 DNA reads as TGTGCCAGCAGCGAGACAGGGCGAAGCTCCTATAATTCACCCCTCCACTTT. Translating gives CASSETGRSSYNSPLHF. The chain recombines TRBV25-1 with TRBJ1-6, with 7 bases that match TRBD1. The CDR3 is made up of 17 amino acids. With 6 bases clipped from V and 0 bases from J, the junction kept 8 bases outside the gene matches. Germline CDR1 reads MGHDK; CDR2 reads SYGVNS.

This clone was found a few times. The chain uses TRBV30 and TRBJ2-7, with D perhaps matching TRBD2 (6 bases). Trimming took 1 base from V and 3 from J, leaving 13 bases between them. CDR1 is GTSNPN and CDR2 is SVGIG in the germline V gene (reference sequence). CDR3 length equals 14 residues. The CDR3 bases are TGTGCCTGGAGTGATTCGGGAGCTGGCTACGAGCAGTACTTC. It translates to CAWSDSGAGYEQYF.

The chain recombines TRBV5-1 with TRBJ1-2; weak D call: TRBD1 (5 bases). Germline-derived CDR1 and CDR2 are SGHRS and YFSETQ. Trimming pared 4 bases from V and 2 bases from J, leaving 12 bases between. The CDR3 contains 14 residues. This CDR3 is CASSPTGGNYGYTF. Written as DNA, the CDR3 is TGCGCCAGCAGCCCGACGGGGGGAAACTATGGCTACACCTTC.

The gene calls are TRBV7-9 and TRBJ2-7; weak D call: TRBD2 (7 bases). Germline V gene lookup returns CDR1 SEHNR and CDR2 FQNEAQ (reference sequence). Trimming removed 5 bases from V and 6 bases from J, with 23 bases in between. This CDR3 region has 16 residues. CDR3 sequence: CASSETGGQPPGEQYF. Written as DNA, the CDR3 is TGTGCCAGCAGCGAGACGGGGGGCCAACCTCCCGGCGAGCAGTACTTC.

V and J are TRBV5-4 and TRBJ2-3, with 7 bases fitting TRBD2. The CDR3 is 16 amino acids. V shed 1 base, J shed 4 bases, and the junction held 9 bases outside the gene matches. The germline gives CDR1 SGHNT, CDR2 YYREEE (reference sequence). CDR3 bases: TGTGCCAGCAGCTTGAAAACGGGGGGTGAGGCAGATACGCAGTATTTT. It is translated as CASSLKTGGEADTQYF.